A selection of T cell receptor beta chains follows, all from one sample in a study of CD8+CD57+ T cells in acquired aplastic anemia. MiXCR, applied by TCRdb to the reads, yields one record per CDR3 protein. The profile shows about 270,000 distinct CDR3 sequences, approximately 55% of them singletons. The specimen was sorted CD4+, CD8+, or CD8+CD57+ T cells (not recorded which) from PBMCs. The receptors come from a human donor with severe aplastic anemia or a healthy control (not recorded which). Each CDR3 is given with its conserved first and last residue. D genes are given only for firm matches. Clone size is given for some rows only: seen once, a few or many times, or a class if the clone is expanded.

d_call | cdr3_length | j_call | clone_size | v_call | cdr3_nt | cdr3_aa
. | 15 | TRBJ2-1 | . | TRBV19 | TGTGCCAGTAGGGCCTACGCGGGGCTATACAATGAGCAGTTCTTC | CASRAYAGLYNEQFF
TRBD2 | 16 | TRBJ2-2 | many | TRBV7-8 | TGTGCCAGCAGCTTAGTTGCGGGGGGGCGGTCCGGGGAGCTGTTTTTT | CASSLVAGGRSGELFF
. | 14 | TRBJ2-4 | many | TRBV2 | TGTGCCAGCAGTTTGGACACCTTCGTCCAGGATCAGTACTTC | CASSLDTFVQDQYF
. | 15 | TRBJ2-1 | many | TRBV9 | TGTGCCAGCAGCCCAGATGGGCAGATATCCGATGAGCAGTTCTTC | CASSPDGQISDEQFF
. | 14 | TRBJ1-4 | . | TRBV20-1 | TGCAGTGCTAGGAGCAGGGGCTTTAATGAAAAACTGTTTTTT | CSARSRGFNEKLFF
. | 18 | TRBJ2-6 | many | TRBV5-1 | TGCGCCAGCAGCTTGGACCCAGGGCCGAACTCTGGGGCCAACGTCCTGACTTTC | CASSLDPGPNSGANVLTF
. | 15 | TRBJ1-2 | once | TRBV2 | TGTGCCAGCAGTGATTTGAGGGGAGGTGACTATGGCTACACCTTC | CASSDLRGGDYGYTF
. | 15 | TRBJ2-2 | many | TRBV5-6 | TGTGCCAGCAGCTCGATGACAGGTGTTGCCGGGGAGCTGTTTTTT | CASSSMTGVAGELFF
TRBD1 | 13 | TRBJ1-1 | . | TRBV2 | TGTGCCAGCAGTGACGGGACAGAAGTTGAAGCTTTCTTT | CASSDGTEVEAFF
. | 14 | TRBJ2-3 | few | TRBV28 | TGTGCCAGCAGTTTAGGTTTTTACACAGATACGCAGTATTTT | CASSLGFYTDTQYF
. | 13 | TRBJ2-7 | . | TRBV19 | TGTGCCAGTAGCCAGGGGGGTTACTACGAGCAGTACTTC | CASSQGGYYEQYF
. | 13 | TRBJ1-4 | . | TRBV20-1 | TGCAGTGCTAGAGTCCGGATTAATGAAAAACTGTTTTTT | CSARVRINEKLFF
TRBD2 | 18 | TRBJ2-3 | . | TRBV9 | TGTGCCAGCAGCCCTTCCAGGGGCGGGAGGTGGAGCACAGATACGCAGTATTTT | CASSPSRGGRWSTDTQYF
TRBD2 | 19 | TRBJ2-1 | many | TRBV19 | TGTGCCAGTAGTATTCGGGGACTAGCTCATTCGGAGGCATACAATGAGCAGTTCTTC | CASSIRGLAHSEAYNEQFF
. | 18 | TRBJ2-3 | many | TRBV5-8 | TGTGCCAGCAGCTTGTCACGACAGAATTCTCGTTACACAGATACGCAGTATTTT | CASSLSRQNSRYTDTQYF
. | 14 | TRBJ2-7 | few | TRBV10-3 | TGTGCCATCAGTGAGTCCGGTGGCTCCTACGAGCAGTACTTC | CAISESGGSYEQYF
. | 16 | TRBJ2-6 | . | TRBV7-9 | TGTGCCAGCAGCTTAATAGGTGCGACCGGGGCCAACGTCCTGACTTTC | CASSLIGATGANVLTF
. | 15 | TRBJ1-1 | . | TRBV20-1 | TGCAGTGCCTTCCGCGGGGGGGAGACCTACAATGAAGCTTTCTTT | CSAFRGGETYNEAFF
TRBD1 | 16 | TRBJ1-1 | . | TRBV7-9 | TGTGCCAGCAGCCAGGACTTACAGGGGGCCTTTGATGAAGCTTTCTTT | CASSQDLQGAFDEAFF
TRBD2 | 16 | TRBJ2-3 | few | TRBV6-1 | TGTGCCAGCAGTGAGACTAGCGGGGCGGTTACAGATACGCAGTATTTT | CASSETSGAVTDTQYF
. | 13 | TRBJ2-7 | many | TRBV7-9 | TGTGCCAGCAGCTTAGAGGGTAGGGGCGAGCAGTACTTC | CASSLEGRGEQYF
. | 13 | TRBJ2-5 | . | TRBV20-1 | TGCAGTGCAACCTCCCTGGGCTGGGAGACCCAGTACTTC | CSATSLGWETQYF
TRBD1 | 14 | TRBJ2-7 | few | TRBV18 | TGTGCCAGCTCTCCCGGGACAGGGGACTACGAGCAGTACTTC | CASSPGTGDYEQYF
. | 14 | TRBJ2-7 | . | TRBV20-1 | TGCAGTGCTATTCCCTACGGGGCCTCCTACGAGCAGTACTTC | CSAIPYGASYEQYF
. | 13 | TRBJ2-5 | . | TRBV24-1 | TGTGCCACCAGTGATTTGGAAGAAGAGACCCAGTACTTC | CATSDLEEETQYF
. | 13 | TRBJ1-4 | . | TRBV7-9 | TGTGCCAGCAGCTTGGAGGGAATGGAAAAACTGTTTTTT | CASSLEGMEKLFF
TRBD1 | 18 | TRBJ2-6 | . | TRBV7-2 | TGTGCCAGCAGCGTATCCGGGACAGGTTACTCTGGGGCCAACGTCCTGACTTTC | CASSVSGTGYSGANVLTF
. | 14 | TRBJ2-6 | . | TRBV19 | TGTGCCAGTAGACTGTGCTCTGGGGCCAACGTCCTGACTTTC | CASRLCSGANVLTF
TRBD2 | 18 | TRBJ2-5 | . | TRBV14 | TGTGCCAGCAGCCCTGGTGGTAGCGGGGGACCGTACCAAGAGACCCAGTACTTC | CASSPGGSGGPYQETQYF
. | 17 | TRBJ2-6 | . | TRBV7-9 | TGTGCCAGCAGCTTAGGGCATAGCGGCCCTGGGGCCAACGTCCTGACTTTC | CASSLGHSGPGANVLTF
. | 13 | TRBJ2-7 | many | TRBV5-6 | TGTGCCAGCAGCTTCGAACTAGCTGACGAGCAGTACTTC | CASSFELADEQYF
. | 16 | TRBJ1-2 | many | TRBV4-2 | TGTGCCAGCAGCCAAGCCGCCGGGGGTGGGGGCTATGGCTACACCTTC | CASSQAAGGGGYGYTF
TRBD1 | 16 | TRBJ2-2 | . | TRBV20-1 | TGCAGTGCTAGAAGAGTCATTGGACAGGACACCGGGGAGCTGTTTTTT | CSARRVIGQDTGELFF
. | 13 | TRBJ1-1 | . | TRBV11-1 | TGTGCCAGCAGCTTGTGGACAGCCCGCGTAGTTTTCTTT | CASSLWTARVVFF
. | 13 | TRBJ2-1 | many | TRBV5-8 | TGTGCCAGCAGCACGCGGGATGACAATGAGCAGTTCTTC | CASSTRDDNEQFF
TRBD1 | 13 | TRBJ1-2 | many | TRBV12-3/TRBV12-4 | TGTGCCAGCAGTTTAGGGACAGGCCGAGGGTACACCTTC | CASSLGTGRGYTF
. | 17 | TRBJ2-7 | . | TRBV6-6 | TGTGCCAGCAGTTACGAGGATGGGGAGGTCCCCTCCTACGAGCAGTACTTC | CASSYEDGEVPSYEQYF
TRBD1 | 16 | TRBJ1-1 | once | TRBV7-2 | TGTGCCAGCAGCTTAGAAGGGGCGACAGGGGTCACTGAAGCTTTCTTT | CASSLEGATGVTEAFF
TRBD1 | 15 | TRBJ2-7 | . | TRBV4-1 | TGCGCCAGCAGCCAACAGACAGGGGATATCTACGAGCAGTACTTC | CASSQQTGDIYEQYF
TRBD2 | 16 | TRBJ2-7 | . | TRBV7-9 | TGTGCCAGCAGTACCGGGACTAGCGGGATTGGATACGAGCAGTACTTC | CASSTGTSGIGYEQYF
. | 17 | TRBJ2-7 | many | TRBV2 | TGTGCCAGCAGTGAAGAGGGGGGGTACACGGGCTCCTACGAGCAGTACTTC | CASSEEGGYTGSYEQYF
. | 15 | TRBJ2-7 | . | TRBV24-1 | TGTGCCACCAGTGACCCCCAGGCCGGGATTACGGAGCAGTACTTC | CATSDPQAGITEQYF
TRBD1 | 14 | TRBJ2-7 | . | TRBV2 | TGTGCCAGCAGCCTGGACAGGGGGCTGTCCGAGCAGTACTTC | CASSLDRGLSEQYF
TRBD1 | 16 | TRBJ1-2 | . | TRBV6-6 | TGTGCCAGCAGTTCTACAACAGGGGGCGCGGACTATGGCTACACCTTC | CASSSTTGGADYGYTF
TRBD1 | 14 | TRBJ2-7 | once | TRBV5-6 | TGTGCCAGCAGCTTCTACGACAGGGTTGGCGAGCAGTACTTC | CASSFYDRVGEQYF
. | 12 | TRBJ2-3 | . | TRBV29-1 | TGCAGCGTTGGGAGAAGCACAGATACGCAGTATTTT | CSVGRSTDTQYF
. | 15 | TRBJ2-7 | . | TRBV5-1 | TGCGCCAGCAGCTTGGCCGGGGACGGCGGTTACGAGCAGTACTTC | CASSLAGDGGYEQYF
. | 12 | TRBJ1-6 | few | TRBV19 | TGTGCCAGTAGTATAGCGGATTCACCCCTCCACTTT | CASSIADSPLHF
. | 10 | TRBJ2-2 | . | TRBV11-1 | TGTGCCAGCAGCTTATCCAGAGCGTTTTTT | CASSLSRAFF
TRBD2 | 18 | TRBJ2-5 | . | TRBV7-8 | TGTGCCAGGTTTACAAATCCGGGACTAGCGGGGGAAGGAGAGACCCAGTACTTC | CARFTNPGLAGEGETQYF